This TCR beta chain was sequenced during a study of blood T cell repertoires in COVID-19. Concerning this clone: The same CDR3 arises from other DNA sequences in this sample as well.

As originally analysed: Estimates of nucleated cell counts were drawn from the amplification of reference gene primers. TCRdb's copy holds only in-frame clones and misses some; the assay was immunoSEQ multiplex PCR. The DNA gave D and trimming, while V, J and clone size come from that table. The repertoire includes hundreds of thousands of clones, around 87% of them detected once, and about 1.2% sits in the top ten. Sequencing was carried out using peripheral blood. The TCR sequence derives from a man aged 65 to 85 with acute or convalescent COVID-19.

The CDR3 nucleotides are TGTGCCAGTAGTATACGGGGGGGCACAGATACGCAGTATTTT. This gives the protein CASSIRGGTDTQYF. The chain carries TRBV19 and TRBJ2-3, with TRBD2 matching 7 bases. The CDR3 has 14 residues. Trimming removed 2 bases from V and 1 base from J; junction bases left unmatched: 0. Germline values: CDR1 LNHDA, CDR2 SQIVND (reference sequence).